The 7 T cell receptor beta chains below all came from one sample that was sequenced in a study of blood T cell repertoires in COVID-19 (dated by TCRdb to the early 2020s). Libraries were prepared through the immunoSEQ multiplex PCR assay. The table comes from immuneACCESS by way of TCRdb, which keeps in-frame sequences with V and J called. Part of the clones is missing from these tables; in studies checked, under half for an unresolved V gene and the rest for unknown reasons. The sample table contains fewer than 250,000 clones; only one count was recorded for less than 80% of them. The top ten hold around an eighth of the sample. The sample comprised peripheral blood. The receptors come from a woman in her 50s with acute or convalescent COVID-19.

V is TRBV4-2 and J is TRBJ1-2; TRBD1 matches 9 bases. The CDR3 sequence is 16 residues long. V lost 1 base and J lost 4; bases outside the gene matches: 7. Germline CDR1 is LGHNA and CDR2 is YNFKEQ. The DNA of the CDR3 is TGTGCCAGCAGCCAAGGGGGGACAGGGCAAGGCTATGGCTACACCTTC. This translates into CASSQGGTGQGYGYTF.

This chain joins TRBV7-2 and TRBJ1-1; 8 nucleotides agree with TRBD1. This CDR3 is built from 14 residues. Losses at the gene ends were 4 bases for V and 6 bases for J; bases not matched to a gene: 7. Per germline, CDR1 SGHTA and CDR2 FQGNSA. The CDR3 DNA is TGTGCCAGCAGCTACCTCCAGGGGGCGGCTGAAGCTTTCTTT. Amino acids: CASSYLQGAAEAFF.

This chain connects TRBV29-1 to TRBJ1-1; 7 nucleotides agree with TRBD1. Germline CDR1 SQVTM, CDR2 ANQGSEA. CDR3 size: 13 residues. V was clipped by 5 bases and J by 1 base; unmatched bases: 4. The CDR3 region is CSVSRTGNTEAFF. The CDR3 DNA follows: TGCAGCGTTAGCCGGACAGGGAACACTGAAGCTTTCTTT.

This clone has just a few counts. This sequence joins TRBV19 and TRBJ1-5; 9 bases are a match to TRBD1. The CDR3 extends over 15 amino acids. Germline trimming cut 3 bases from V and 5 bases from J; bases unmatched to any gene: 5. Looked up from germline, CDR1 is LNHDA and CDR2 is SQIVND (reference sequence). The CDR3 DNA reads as TGTGCCAGTAGTATTATGGGACAGGGATATCAGCCCCAGCATTTT. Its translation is CASSIMGQGYQPQHF. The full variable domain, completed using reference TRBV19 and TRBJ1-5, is DGGITQSPKYLFRKEGQNVTLSCEQNLNHDAMYWYRQDPGQGLRLIYYSQIVNDFQKGDIAEGYSVSREKKESFPLTVTSAQKNPTAFYLCASSIMGQGYQPQHFGDGTRLSIL.

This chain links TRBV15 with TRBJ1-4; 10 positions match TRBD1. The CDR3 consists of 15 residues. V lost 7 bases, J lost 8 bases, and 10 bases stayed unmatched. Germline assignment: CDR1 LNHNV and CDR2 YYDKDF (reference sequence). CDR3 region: CATKDDRGPSEKLFF. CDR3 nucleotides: TGTGCCACCAAAGACGACAGGGGGCCGAGCGAAAAACTGTTTTTT.

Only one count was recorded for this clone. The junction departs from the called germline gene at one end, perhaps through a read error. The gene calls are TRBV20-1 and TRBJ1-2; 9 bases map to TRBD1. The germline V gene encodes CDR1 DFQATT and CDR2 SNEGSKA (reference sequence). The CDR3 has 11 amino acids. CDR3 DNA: TGCAGTGCTACCTGGACAGGGGCAATCCACTTC. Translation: CSATWTGAIHF.

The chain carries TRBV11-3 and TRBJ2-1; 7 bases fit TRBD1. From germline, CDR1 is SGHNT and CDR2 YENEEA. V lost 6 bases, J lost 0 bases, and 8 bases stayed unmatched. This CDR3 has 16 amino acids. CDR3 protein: CASSQRTGSSYNEQFF. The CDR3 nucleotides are TGTGCCAGCAGTCAAAGGACAGGTTCCTCCTACAATGAGCAGTTCTTC.